This T cell receptor (beta chain) was found in a study of blood T cell repertoires in COVID-19. Study overall: Material from acute and convalescent COVID-19 was sourced from the United States, Italy and Spain.

Those enrolled in Seattle joined during active infection and were followed longitudinally afterward. How the authors handled the data: Amplification of reference gene primers was used by the study to estimate nucleated cell counts. The repertoire was sequenced with immunoSEQ multiplex PCR; TCRdb's copy has only in-frame clones and lacks some. V, J and clone size are taken as reported in that table, and D and trimming were inferred from the DNA itself. The sample has about 200,000 clones, about 94% seen once. Germline lookup yields CDR1 MNHEY and CDR2 SVGAGI. The germline V and J ends were trimmed by 5 bases and 2 bases, with 10 bases remaining between them. CDR3 length: 13 amino acids.

V usage is TRBV6-5 and J usage is TRBJ2-7, with a weak D call TRBD1 (6 bases). The material sequenced was peripheral blood. The sequence was collected from a man in his sixties with COVID-19, enrolled during active disease. The CDR3 bases are TGTGCCAGCAGTACCCAGGGGACCTACGAGCAGTACTTC. It codes for CASSTQGTYEQYF.